Listed here are 26 T cell receptor beta chains from one sample, sequenced in a study of sequential checkpoint blockade in melanoma. Treatment defined: randomized to nivolumab then ipilimumab (arm A) or the reverse (arm B). Clones were sequenced by immunoSEQ multiplex PCR, and TCRdb holds only the in-frame ones, with some missing. Of roughly 20,000 clones in the sample, more than 70% were seen once. Sample: CD8+ T cells sorted from blood (inferred from file names), taken from a patient given nivolumab and ipilimumab in sequence. These receptors came from a human donor with melanoma.

The chain links TRBV2 to TRBJ1-5; D is possibly TRBD1 (5 bases). The V end was cut by 2 bases, the J end by 3 bases, with 17 bases between. CDR3 length equals 17 residues. CDR1 SNHLY and CDR2 FYNNEI come from the germline V gene. The CDR3 DNA follows: TGTGCCAGCAGTGAAACGGTATGGGGGGAGGCCAATCAGCCCCAGCATTTT. This encodes CASSETVWGEANQPQHF.

The table lists this clone with a few counts. The chain is built from TRBV21-1 and TRBJ2-7; the table's D call, TRBD2, was not checked against the DNA. TRBV21-1 represents a pseudogene. This CDR3 has 12 residues. The CDR3 protein is CASQRGSYEQYF. CDR3 DNA: TGTGCCAGTCAGAGAGGGTCCTACGAGCAGTACTTC.

The chain employs TRBV9 and TRBJ2-1, with TRBD2 identical over 14 bases. In germline, CDR1 is SGDLS, CDR2 YYNGEE. The CDR3 extends over 19 amino acids. V shed 4 bases, J shed 1 base, and the junction held 10 bases outside the gene matches. The CDR3 sequence: CASSHPGLAGEDSYNEQFF. The CDR3 DNA reads as TGTGCCAGCAGCCATCCGGGACTAGCGGGAGAAGATTCCTACAATGAGCAGTTCTTC.

A single count supports this clone. The CDR3 DNA sequence: TGTGCCAGCAGTTACACGACTAGCGGTCCCTACAATGAGCAGTTCTTC. Protein: CASSYTTSGPYNEQFF. The chain couples TRBV6-5 to TRBJ2-1; 9 bases fit TRBD2. Germline CDR1 is MNHEY and CDR2 is SVGAGI. CDR3 size: 16 residues. Trimming removed 2 bases from V and 2 bases from J; junction bases left unmatched: 4.

The genes are TRBV6-5 and TRBJ1-5; D might be TRBD1 (6 bases). Trimming took off 6 bases at V and 4 bases at J, with 16 bases between the two ends. This CDR3 has 15 residues. CDR1 is MNHEY and CDR2 is SVGAGI in the germline V gene. For the CDR3, the DNA is TGTGCCAGCAGGAGGACACAGGGTAGTAATCAGCCCCAGCATTTT. Amino acid sequence: CASRRTQGSNQPQHF.

J is TRBJ2-2 and V is TRBV18, with TRBD1 as a possible D gene (6 bases). V was pared by 5 bases and J by 4 bases, with 8 bases between. CDR1 is KGHSH and CDR2 is LQKENI in the germline V gene. The CDR3 sequence is 13 residues long. CDR3 protein: CASSVQGTGELFF. Here the CDR3 DNA reads TGTGCCAGCTCAGTACAGGGCACCGGGGAGCTGTTTTTT.

The gene calls are TRBV7-6 and TRBJ2-7; 11 bases line up with TRBD1. Germline assignment: CDR1 SGHVS and CDR2 FNYEAQ. This CDR3 is 15 amino acids long. Unmatched junction bases numbered 5, after V lost 5 bases and J lost 2 bases. CDR3 loop: CASSGGQGVTYEQYF. The CDR3 DNA sequence: TGTGCCAGCAGCGGGGGACAGGGGGTCACCTACGAGCAGTACTTC.

The chain uses TRBV29-1 and TRBJ2-4; 7 bases fit TRBD1. The germline gives CDR1 SQVTM, CDR2 ANQGSEA. V dropped 8 bases and J dropped 7; count of bases not matched to a gene: 5. CDR3 size: 11 residues. CDR3 region: CSWGTANIQYF. The DNA for the CDR3 is TGCAGCTGGGGGACAGCTAACATTCAGTACTTC.

The chain combines TRBV9 with TRBJ2-7; 9 nucleotides align to TRBD2. V lost 1 base to trimming and J lost 2 bases; unmatched junction nucleotides: 1. The germline V gene encodes CDR1 SGDLS and CDR2 YYNGEE. This CDR3 contains 14 residues. The CDR3 DNA reads TGTGCCAGCAGCGTAAGCGGGAGGACCTACGAGCAGTACTTC. Translating it yields CASSVSGRTYEQYF.

V is TRBV28 and J is TRBJ1-6; D not certain. Germline CDR1 and CDR2: MDHEN and SYDVKM. The CDR3 length is 13 residues. Trimming shortened V by 8 bases and J by 7 bases, and 12 bases separated the two germline ends. Written as DNA, the CDR3 is TGTGCCAGCGGACTGTGGGGAAATTCACCCCTCCACTTT. Encoded protein: CASGLWGNSPLHF.

The table lists this clone with a count of one. The V gene is TRBV6-5, the J gene TRBJ2-1; D is perhaps TRBD2 (6 bases). Germline CDR1 and CDR2: MNHEY and SVGAGI. Trimming took off 5 bases at V and 6 bases at J, with 8 bases between the two ends. This CDR3 is 12 amino acids long. The CDR3 loop reads CASSVGGNEQFF. DNA of the CDR3: TGTGCCAGCAGTGTGGGGGGCAATGAGCAGTTCTTC.

This rearrangement joins TRBV4-2 to TRBJ2-7; 9 bases map to TRBD1. Unmatched junction bases numbered 9, after V lost 0 bases and J lost 3 bases. Germline V gives CDR1 LGHNA, CDR2 YNFKEQ. CDR3 size: 17 residues. This CDR3 reads CASSQDRDRVGDYEQYF. For the CDR3, the DNA is TGTGCCAGCAGCCAAGATCGGGACAGGGTTGGAGACTACGAGCAGTACTTC.

This chain connects TRBV6-5 to TRBJ2-7, with 9 nucleotides matching TRBD1. Germline-derived CDR1 and CDR2 are MNHEY and SVGAGI. V was clipped by 2 bases and J by 5 bases; unmatched bases: 4. The CDR3 runs to 14 residues. CDR3 in amino acids: CASSYPGTGNEQYF. As DNA, the CDR3 is TGTGCCAGCAGTTACCCCGGGACAGGGAACGAGCAGTACTTC.

This sequence joins TRBV6-6 and TRBJ1-4; weak D call: TRBD1 (5 bases). Germline assignment: CDR1 MNHNY and CDR2 SVGAGI (reference sequence). Trimming stripped 0 bases from V and 15 bases from J, with 14 bases between. CDR3 size: 13 residues. This CDR3 is CASSYSITEGVFF. The CDR3 nucleotides are TGTGCCAGCAGTTACTCGATTACCGAAGGGGTGTTTTTT.

The J gene is TRBJ2-7, the V gene TRBV6-5, with D maybe TRBD2 (6 bases). Between the trimmed V and J ends, which lost 4 bases and 5 bases, there was a span of 15 bases. The CDR3 is 14 residues long. Germline CDR1 is MNHEY and CDR2 is SVGAGI. Here the CDR3 reads CASSWREAMNEQYF. The CDR3 DNA sequence: TGTGCCAGCAGTTGGAGGGAGGCTATGAACGAGCAGTACTTC.

V and J are TRBV29-1 and TRBJ2-2, with D unclear. The V and J ends lost 6 bases and 4 bases respectively, with 9 bases between them. Germline CDR1 SQVTM, CDR2 ANQGSEA. CDR3 size: 12 residues. CDR3 nucleotide sequence: TGCAGCGTCCCCACGGGCACCGGGGAGCTGTTTTTT. It encodes CSVPTGTGELFF.

The chain employs TRBV5-6 and TRBJ2-6; 10 nucleotides line up with TRBD2. The CDR3 has 17 amino acids. The germline V gene has CDR1 SGHDT and CDR2 YYEEEE. The junction had 4 bases not matched to a gene; V was cut back by 0 bases and J by 4 bases. CDR3 nucleotide sequence: TGTGCCAGCAGCTTGGCCCTAGCGGGAGCGGGGGCCAACGTCCTGACTTTC. It yields the protein CASSLALAGAGANVLTF.

The CDR3 coding sequence is TGTGCCAGCGGAAGGGGCTACGAGCAGTACTTC. This gives the protein CASGRGYEQYF. The V and J genes are TRBV28 and TRBJ2-5; tentatively, D is TRBD1 (5 bases). The tail of the sequence fits TRBJ2-7 better, so the J call may be wrong. The CDR3 is made up of 11 amino acids. Germline V lookup: CDR1 MDHEN, CDR2 SYDVKM.

The J gene is TRBJ2-7, the V gene TRBV19; D might be TRBD2 (5 bases). The ends were cut back, 5 bases at V and 7 bases at J, with 9 bases in the middle. The CDR3 contains 11 residues. Germline-derived CDR1 and CDR2 are LNHDA and SQIVND (reference sequence). The CDR3: CASSSSGEQYF. In DNA, the CDR3 is TGTGCCAGTAGTTCCTCGGGGGAGCAGTACTTC.

The chain couples TRBV28 to TRBJ2-7, with 10 bases that match TRBD1. There are 14 residues in the CDR3. CDR1 is MDHEN, CDR2 SYDVKM, per germline. The trim removed 5 bases at V and 7 bases at J, leaving 8 bases unmatched. The CDR3 sequence is CASSLTGTGVEQYF. CDR3 nucleotides: TGTGCCAGCAGTCTCACCGGGACAGGGGTGGAGCAGTACTTC.

This clone was seen once. The chain joins TRBV4-1 to TRBJ1-4; 7 nucleotides match TRBD1. This CDR3 is built from 17 residues. Germline-derived CDR1 and CDR2 are MGHRA and YSYEKL. V shed 0 bases and J 5 bases; nucleotides not matched to a gene: 9. The CDR3 DNA reads as TGCGCCAGCAGCCAAGATGAAGGGGGCGCCCTCAATGAAAAACTGTTTTTT. This sequence encodes CASSQDEGGALNEKLFF.

This chain links TRBV6-5 with TRBJ2-7; possible D gene TRBD2, 5 bases. Germline CDR1 is MNHEY and CDR2 is SVGAGI. CDR3 length equals 14 residues. Deletions cut 6 bases from V and 3 bases from J, with 15 bases between. CDR3 sequence reads: CASSPLRGSYEQYF. As DNA, the CDR3 is TGTGCCAGCAGCCCCCTCCGGGGTAGCTACGAGCAGTACTTC.

J is TRBJ1-6 and V is TRBV11-2; no firm D call. Germline V lookup: CDR1 SGHAT, CDR2 FQNNGV. This CDR3 is built from 15 residues. Trimming stripped 1 base from V and 9 bases from J, with 13 bases between. The CDR3 loop reads CASSLGPGEGSPLHF. The CDR3 region has the DNA TGTGCCAGCAGCTTAGGGCCGGGAGAAGGTTCACCCCTCCACTTT.

The rearrangement joins TRBV2 to TRBJ2-1; 13 positions agree with TRBD2. Germline CDR1 reads SNHLY; CDR2 reads FYNNEI. CDR3 length: 17 amino acids. V lost 7 bases, J lost 6 bases, and 12 bases stayed unmatched. CDR3 in DNA: TGTGCCAGCAAACGGACTAGCGGGAGACCTCAGGGCAATGAGCAGTTCTTC. Its translation is CASKRTSGRPQGNEQFF.

This rearrangement joins TRBV10-3 to TRBJ1-2; weak D call: TRBD1 (5 bases). V shed 6 bases and J shed 6 bases, with 14 bases lying between them. Germline lookup yields CDR1 ENHRY and CDR2 SYGVKD. CDR3 length equals 13 residues. The CDR3, as DNA: TGTGCCATCAGAGACAGACAACTTGATGGCTACACCTTC. It encodes CAIRDRQLDGYTF.

This clone was observed a few times. The V gene is TRBV19, the J gene TRBJ2-3; D unclear. The V and J ends lost 3 bases and 2 bases respectively, with 12 bases between them. CDR3 length equals 15 residues. Germline V gives CDR1 LNHDA, CDR2 SQIVND (reference sequence). For the CDR3, the DNA is TGTGCCAGTAGTATCTCCCTACTGGTCACAGATACGCAGTATTTT. This codes for CASSISLLVTDTQYF.